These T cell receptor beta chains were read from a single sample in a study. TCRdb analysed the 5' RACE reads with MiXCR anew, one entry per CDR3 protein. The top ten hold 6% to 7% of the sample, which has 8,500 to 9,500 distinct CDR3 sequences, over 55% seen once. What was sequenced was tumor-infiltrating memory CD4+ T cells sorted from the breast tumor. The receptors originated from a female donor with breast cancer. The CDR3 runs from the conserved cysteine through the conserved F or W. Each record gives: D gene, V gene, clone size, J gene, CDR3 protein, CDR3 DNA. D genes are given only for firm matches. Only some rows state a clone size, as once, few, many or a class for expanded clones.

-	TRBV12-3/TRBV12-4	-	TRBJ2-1	CASSLPDGQFF	TGTGCCAGCAGTTTACCGGATGGGCAGTTCTTC
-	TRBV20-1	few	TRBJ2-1	CSPKAFSSYNEQFF	TGCAGTCCCAAAGCCTTCAGCTCCTACAATGAGCAGTTCTTC
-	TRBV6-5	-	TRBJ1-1	CASSRLQGSEAFF	TGTGCCAGCAGTCGTTTACAGGGTTCTGAAGCTTTCTTT
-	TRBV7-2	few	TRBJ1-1	CASSFGQLDSFF	TGTGCCAGCAGCTTCGGACAGTTGGATTCTTTCTTT
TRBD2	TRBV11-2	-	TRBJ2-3	CASSGGEKTDTQYF	TGTGCCAGCAGCGGGGGGGAAAAAACAGATACGCAGTATTTT
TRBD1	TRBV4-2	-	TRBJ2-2	CVSSPGTANTGELFF	TGTGTCAGCAGCCCCGGGACAGCGAACACCGGGGAGCTGTTTTTT
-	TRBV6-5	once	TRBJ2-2	CASSYGNRQYGELFF	TGTGCCAGCAGTTACGGAAACCGTCAGTACGGGGAGCTGTTTTTT
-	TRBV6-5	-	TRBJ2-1	CASSSWEAQGNEQFF	TGTGCCAGCAGTTCTTGGGAGGCCCAGGGGAATGAGCAGTTCTTC
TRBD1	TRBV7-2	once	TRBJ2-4	CASSLVQGGNIQYF	TGTGCCAGCAGCTTAGTACAGGGGGGAAACATTCAGTACTTC
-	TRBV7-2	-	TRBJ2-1	CASSLLGYEQFF	TGTGCCAGCAGCCTTCTTGGGTATGAGCAGTTCTTC
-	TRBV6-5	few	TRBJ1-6	CASSVDSEESPLHF	TGTGCCAGCAGCGTGGACAGCGAGGAATCACCCCTCCACTTT
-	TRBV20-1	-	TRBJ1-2	CSARGSRLYGYTF	TGCAGTGCTAGGGGCAGTCGCCTCTATGGCTACACCTTC
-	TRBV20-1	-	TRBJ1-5	CSARDQGNQPQHF	TGCAGTGCTAGAGATCAGGGGAATCAGCCCCAGCATTTT
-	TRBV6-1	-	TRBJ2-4	CASSESAGTLAKNIQYF	TGTGCCAGCAGTGAAAGTGCGGGAACACTAGCCAAAAACATTCAGTACTTC
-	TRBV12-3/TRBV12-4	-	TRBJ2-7	CASSLSHEQYF	TGTGCCAGCAGTTTATCCCACGAGCAGTACTTC
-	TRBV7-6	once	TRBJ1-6	CASSLAGAGSPLHF	TGTGCCAGCAGCTTGGCGGGGGCCGGTTCACCCCTCCACTTT
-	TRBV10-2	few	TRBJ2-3	CASSEWSQVDTQYF	TGCGCCAGCAGTGAGTGGAGCCAGGTCGATACGCAGTATTTT
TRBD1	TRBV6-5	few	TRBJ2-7	CASSLAGQDYEQYF	TGTGCCAGCAGTTTGGCGGGACAGGACTACGAGCAGTACTTC
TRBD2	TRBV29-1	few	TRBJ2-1	CSGRYNEQFF	TGTAGCGGGAGATACAATGAGCAGTTCTTC
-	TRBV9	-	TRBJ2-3	CASSVGVEDTQYF	TGTGCCAGCAGCGTAGGGGTGGAAGATACGCAGTATTTT
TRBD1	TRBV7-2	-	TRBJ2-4	CASSRGRENIQYF	TGTGCCAGCAGCAGGGGGCGCGAAAACATTCAGTACTTC
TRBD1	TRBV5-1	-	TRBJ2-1	CASSIRTGGNEQFF	TGCGCCAGCAGCATTCGGACAGGGGGAAATGAGCAGTTCTTC
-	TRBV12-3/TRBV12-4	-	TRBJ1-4	CASSNSLSEKLFF	TGTGCCAGCTCAAACAGCCTATCTGAAAAACTGTTTTTT
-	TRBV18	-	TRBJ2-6	CASSLVSSGANVLTF	TGTGCCAGCTCCCTCGTGAGCTCTGGGGCCAACGTCCTGACTTTC
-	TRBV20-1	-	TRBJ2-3	CSAVGGTDTQYF	TGCAGTGCTGTAGGGGGCACAGATACGCAGTATTTT
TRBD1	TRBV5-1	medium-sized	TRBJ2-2	CASSPDRGLNTGELFF	TGCGCCAGCAGCCCTGACAGGGGCCTGAACACCGGGGAGCTGTTTTTT
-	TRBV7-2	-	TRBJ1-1	CASSYRTANDEAFF	TGTGCCAGCAGCTATCGGACTGCAAACGATGAAGCTTTCTTT
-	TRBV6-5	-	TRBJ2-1	CASSRTINEQFF	TGTGCCAGCAGCCGGACCATTAATGAGCAGTTCTTC
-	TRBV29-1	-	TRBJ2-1	CSAPPEGPLASHEQFF	TGCAGCGCACCCCCGGAGGGGCCCCTCGCTTCCCATGAGCAGTTCTTC
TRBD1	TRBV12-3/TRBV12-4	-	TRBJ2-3	CASSRTGTGADTQYF	TGTGCCAGCAGCCGGACAGGGACCGGGGCAGATACGCAGTATTTT
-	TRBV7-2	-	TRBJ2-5	CASSGEPAGTQYF	TGTGCCAGCAGCGGGGAGCCAGCAGGGACCCAGTACTTC
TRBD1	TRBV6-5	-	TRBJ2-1	CASSYSSRGRNEQFF	TGTGCCAGCAGTTACTCGTCCAGGGGGCGCAATGAGCAGTTCTTC
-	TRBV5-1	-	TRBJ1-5	CASSLGQVDQPQHF	TGCGCCAGCAGCTTGGGACAGGTTGATCAGCCCCAGCATTTT
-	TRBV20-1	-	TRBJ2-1	CSAKVADLYNEQFF	TGCAGTGCTAAGGTAGCGGACCTCTACAATGAGCAGTTCTTC
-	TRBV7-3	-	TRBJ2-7	CASSAQGGDPRQYF	TGTGCCAGCAGCGCCCAAGGCGGGGACCCTCGGCAGTACTTC
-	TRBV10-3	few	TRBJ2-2	CAISTAGTMNTGELFF	TGTGCCATCAGCACCGCCGGGACCATGAACACCGGGGAGCTGTTTTTT
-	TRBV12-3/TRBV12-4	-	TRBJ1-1	CASRRTEALF	TGTGCCAGCCGGAGGACAGAAGCTCTCTTT
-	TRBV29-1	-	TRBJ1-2	CSVGRGLRQPNYGYTF	TGCAGCGTTGGTAGGGGATTACGTCAACCTAACTATGGCTACACCTTC